Below, one TCR beta chain is given with its context. What it binds is unknown. Tagging with unique molecular identifiers was a feature of the TCR beta cDNA libraries. About 500,000 cDNA molecules were obtained per 1 to 10 million input T cells. Via MiXCR, TCRdb re-called the PCR reads, giving one row per CDR3 protein. This table holds approximately 730,000 distinct CDR3 sequences, 25% to 30% found once. This specimen belongs to a study of post-analysis software for immune sequencing data. Background on the study: There were relapsing-remitting, secondary progressive and progressive-relapsing multiple sclerosis among the disease courses included.

The V end was cut by 8 bases, the J end by 6 bases, with 19 bases between. This CDR3 has 15 residues. The V gene's germline CDR1 is MDHEN and CDR2 SYDVKM. Broader study findings: By F measure, samples from a shared preparation batch strongly co-clustered. Significantly lower normalized Chao1 diversity was seen in multiple sclerosis patients than in controls. In patients, TRBV5-6, TRBV5-1 and TRBV20-1 belonged to five TRBV segments found more frequently than in controls.

The V gene is TRBV28, the J gene TRBJ2-2; D possibly corresponds to TRBD1 (6 bases). This TCR was recovered from a girl aged 10 to 17 with multiple sclerosis. Sequences were obtained from blood. DNA for the CDR3: TGTGCCAGCTCAAGGGGGACCCCCTCTGCCGGGGAGCTGTTTTTT. Amino acids: CASSRGTPSAGELFF.